By share of the sample, the clone carrying this T cell receptor beta chain is large. Its specificity is not known. This record comes from a study of T cell responses to AZD1222 COVID-19 vaccine. Overall study: Second doses at about 4 or about 12 weeks were pooled.

The protocol was immunoSEQ multiplex PCR, while the TCRdb copy is restricted to in-frame clones and leaves out a portion. This table holds 120,000 or so clones, about nine tenths found once. Trimming cost V 5 bases and J 2 bases; bases outside gene matches: 4. Germline values: CDR1 KGHSH, CDR2 LQKENI. This CDR3 is 14 amino acids long. Overall study results and limits: Baseline testing showed seropositivity in only 5 or 6 AZD1222 recipients. At 160-218 and 743-854, vaccine-associated CD4 TCRs were dominant, and they spanned spike. Among the donors, most were white British and more were female, and clonal diversity was possibly underestimated.

The sample in question was peripheral blood, obtained on day 0 of AZD1222 vaccination. This TCR was recovered from an adult in good health. The chain couples TRBV18 to TRBJ2-3; 7 bases fit TRBD2. The CDR3 bases are TGTGCCAGCTCAAAGGCGGGAGTCACAGATACGCAGTATTTT. Its translation is CASSKAGVTDTQYF.